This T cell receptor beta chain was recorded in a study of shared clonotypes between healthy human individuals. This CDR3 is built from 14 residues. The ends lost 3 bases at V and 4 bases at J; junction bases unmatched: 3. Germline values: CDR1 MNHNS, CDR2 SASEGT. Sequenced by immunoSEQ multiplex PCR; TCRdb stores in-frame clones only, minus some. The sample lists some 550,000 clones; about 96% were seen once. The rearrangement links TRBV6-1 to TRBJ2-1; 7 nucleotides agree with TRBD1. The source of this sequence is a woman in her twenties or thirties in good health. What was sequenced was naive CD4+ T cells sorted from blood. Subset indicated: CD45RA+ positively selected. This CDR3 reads CASSETGRYNEQFF. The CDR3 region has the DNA TGTGCCAGCAGTGAGACAGGGCGATACAATGAGCAGTTCTTC.